This TCR beta chain was recovered during a study of cytomegalovirus exposure and HLA in healthy donors. Libraries were prepared by immunoSEQ multiplex PCR; TCRdb keeps only in-frame clonotypes and omits some of them. The profile shows fewer than 80,000 clones, 96% of them singletons. Study observations and caveats: In vitro data verified three CMV-associated chains as specific for CMV antigens.

With respect to this clone: Antigen: not known.

It was the approximately 130-subject validation cohort, separate from the approximately 700-subject first cohort, to which the donors belonged. The CDR3 is 15 amino acids. V dropped 2 bases and J dropped 3; count of bases not matched to a gene: 1. CDR1 is WSHSY, CDR2 SAAADI, per germline. The clonotype was recovered from a woman younger than 35 in good health and CMV-seropositive. The chain recombines TRBV10-2 with TRBJ2-3, with TRBD2 matching 11 bases. The sequencing sample was made of PBMCs. CDR3 region: CASSEIAGGTDTQYF. CDR3 nucleotides: TGCGCCAGCAGTGAGATAGCGGGAGGGACAGATACGCAGTATTTT.